The 27 T cell receptor beta chains reported below all come from one sample, sequenced in a study of cytomegalovirus exposure and HLA in healthy donors. Sequencing was performed with immunoSEQ multiplex PCR; in TCRdb, only in-frame clones are kept and a portion is missing. In the table there are roughly 120,000 clones, 85% to 90% of which are singletons. The material sequenced was PBMCs. All receptors come from a woman in her late teens or twenties in good health and CMV-seropositive.

V and J are TRBV9 and TRBJ2-3; 13 bases fit TRBD2. CDR1 is SGDLS and CDR2 is YYNGEE in the germline V gene. V was clipped by 2 bases and J by 4 bases; unmatched bases: 4. This CDR3 has 16 amino acids. CDR3 loop: CASSVGGLAGADTQYF. In DNA form, the CDR3 reads TGTGCCAGCAGCGTGGGTGGACTAGCGGGAGCAGATACGCAGTATTTT. Together with reference TRBV9 and TRBJ2-3, the CDR3 gives the full variable domain: DSGVTQTPKHLITATGQRVTLRCSPRSGDLSVYWYQQSLDQGLQFLIQYYNGEERAKGNILERFSAQQFPDLHSELNLSSLELGDSALYFCASSVGGLAGADTQYFGPGTRLTVL.

The chain is built from TRBV5-6 and TRBJ2-3; TRBD1 matches at 8 bases. The ends lost 4 bases at V and 6 bases at J; junction bases unmatched: 7. Per the germline V gene, CDR1 is SGHDT and CDR2 is YYEEEE. The CDR3 has 14 residues. The DNA of the CDR3 is TGTGCCAGCAGCGCGACAGGGGCGCGTGATACGCAGTATTTT. Protein product: CASSATGARDTQYF.

V gene TRBV2 combines with J gene TRBJ1-1; the match to TRBD1 covers 7 bases. This CDR3 region has 12 residues. CDR1 and CDR2 (germline): SNHLY, FYNNEI. J was trimmed by 4 bases and V by 10 bases; bases with no gene match: 6. CDR3 DNA sequence: TGTGCCACTCATCCAGGGGGCACTGAAGCTTTCTTT. It encodes CATHPGGTEAFF.

The gene calls are TRBV10-2 and TRBJ1-1; unclear D gene. This CDR3 spans 15 amino acids. Trimming stripped 2 bases from V and 0 bases from J, with 10 bases between. Germline CDR1 is WSHSY and CDR2 is SAAADI. CDR3: CASSELGLMNTEAFF. CDR3 nucleotides: TGCGCCAGCAGTGAGCTCGGACTGATGAACACTGAAGCTTTCTTT.

The chain links TRBV5-6 to TRBJ2-5; possible D gene TRBD2, 5 bases. V was trimmed by 3 bases and J by 7 bases, leaving 13 bases between them. The CDR3 runs to 13 residues. The germline CDR1 and CDR2 sequences are SGHDT and YYEEEE. DNA for the CDR3: TGTGCCAGCAGCTGGACTGGTTTGGCGACCCAGTACTTC. Translating gives CASSWTGLATQYF.

V is TRBV29-1 and J is TRBJ1-1, with D perhaps TRBD1 (5 bases). CDR3 length: 11 residues. Germline CDR1 and CDR2: SQVTM and ANQGSEA. The germline V and J ends were trimmed by 8 bases and 1 base, with 8 bases remaining between them. CDR3 in DNA: TGCAGCACTGGACAGAACACTGAAGCTTTCTTT. This gives the protein CSTGQNTEAFF.

The V and J genes are TRBV28 and TRBJ2-5, with 7 positions matching TRBD2. The germline gives CDR1 MDHEN, CDR2 SYDVKM. Trimming at V came to 1 base and at J to 2 bases, leaving 1 base not matched to a gene. The CDR3 sequence is 14 residues long. The DNA for the CDR3 is TGTGCCAGCAGTTTATTGGGGGGGCAAGAGACCCAGTACTTC. Its protein product is CASSLLGGQETQYF.

The chain joins TRBV5-1 to TRBJ1-1; the D gene is possibly TRBD1 (5 bases). This CDR3 comprises 16 residues. V was pared by 3 bases and J by 6 bases, with 21 bases between. Germline lookup yields CDR1 SGHRS and CDR2 YFSETQ. Here the CDR3 reads CASSSTGPTSGAEAFF. In DNA, the CDR3 is TGCGCCAGCAGCTCCACGGGACCGACTAGTGGGGCTGAAGCTTTCTTT.

A few counts support this clone. This chain's CDR3 is CASSESWSGGSSYEQYF. The CDR3 nucleotides are TGTGCCAGCAGTGAATCGTGGAGTGGCGGGAGCTCCTACGAGCAGTACTTC. V usage is TRBV6-1 and J usage is TRBJ2-7; 7 bases line up with TRBD2. Germline V gene lookup returns CDR1 MNHNS and CDR2 SASEGT. V shed 2 bases and J 0 bases; nucleotides not matched to a gene: 10. The CDR3 contains 17 residues.

J is TRBJ2-5 and V is TRBV10-3; 10 bases map to TRBD1. Germline CDR1 reads ENHRY; CDR2 reads SYGVKD. The J segment lost 4 bases and the V segment lost 4 bases, leaving 6 bases of the junction unmatched. The CDR3 contains 15 residues. CDR3 in amino acids: CAISVTGGAGETQYF. CDR3 coding DNA: TGTGCCATCAGTGTGACAGGGGGCGCGGGAGAGACCCAGTACTTC.

The rearrangement uses TRBV7-9 and TRBJ2-4; 10 bases agree with TRBD1. This CDR3 comprises 14 residues. The V gene end was trimmed by 4 bases and the J gene end by 7 bases; junction bases not matched to a gene: 4. CDR1 and CDR2 (germline): SEHNR, FQNEAQ (reference sequence). The CDR3 nucleotides read TGTGCCAGCAGCTCGACAGGGGGCGAGAACATTCAGTACTTC. It yields the protein CASSSTGGENIQYF. The complete variable domain, with remaining parts taken from reference TRBV7-9 and TRBJ2-4, reads DTGVSQNPRHKITKRGQNVTFRCDPISEHNRLYWYRQTLGQGPEFLTYFQNEAQLEKSRLLSDRFSAERPKGSFSTLEIQRTEQGDSAMYLCASSSTGGENIQYFGAGTRLSVL.

The rearrangement links TRBV19 to TRBJ1-3; 9 positions agree with TRBD1. Trimming removed 3 bases from V and 4 bases from J; junction bases left unmatched: 7. CDR1 is LNHDA, CDR2 SQIVND, per germline (reference sequence). The CDR3 covers 16 residues. CDR3 protein: CASSILTGTGGNTIYF. The CDR3 DNA reads TGTGCCAGTAGTATCTTGACCGGGACAGGGGGAAACACCATATATTTT.

The chain recombines TRBV2 with TRBJ1-1, with TRBD1 matching 9 bases. The CDR3 extends over 14 amino acids. V was pared by 4 bases and J by 4 bases, with 4 bases of the junction left unmatched. Germline values: CDR1 SNHLY, CDR2 FYNNEI. DNA for the CDR3: TGTGCCAGCAGTGCACAGGGGGCTAGCACTGAAGCTTTCTTT. Translation: CASSAQGASTEAFF.

The V gene is TRBV19, the J gene TRBJ1-2; 8 bases align to TRBD1. Germline CDR1 and CDR2: LNHDA and SQIVND (reference sequence). This CDR3 comprises 17 residues. The V and J ends lost 5 bases and 4 bases, in that order; junction bases with no gene match: 15. CDR3 loop: CASSPGQGQDVRYGYTF. The DNA of the CDR3 is TGTGCCAGTAGTCCCGGACAGGGACAAGACGTACGCTATGGCTACACCTTC.

This chain uses TRBV7-2 with TRBJ2-7, with a possible D match to TRBD1 (5 bases). V dropped 1 base and J dropped 3 bases, with 16 bases sitting between them. CDR1 SGHTA and CDR2 FQGNSA come from the germline V gene. This CDR3 spans 16 amino acids. CDR3 sequence: CASSLEGGASYYEQYF. CDR3 sequence (DNA): TGTGCCAGCAGCTTAGAAGGTGGGGCGAGTTACTACGAGCAGTACTTC. The variable domain in full, completed from reference TRBV7-2 and TRBJ2-7, reads GAGVSQSPSNKVTEKGKDVELRCDPISGHTALYWYRQSLGQGLEFLIYFQGNSAPDKSGLPSDRFSAERTGGSVSTLTIQRTQQEDSAVYLCASSLEGGASYYEQYFGPGTRLTVT.

The CDR3 loop is CASSEMASEVPDTQYF. CDR3 DNA sequence: TGTGCCAGCAGTGAGATGGCTAGCGAGGTCCCAGATACGCAGTATTTT. This rearrangement joins TRBV2 to TRBJ2-3, with D possibly TRBD2 on 6 matching bases. The germline gives CDR1 SNHLY, CDR2 FYNNEI. Trimming removed 3 bases from V and 4 bases from J, with 17 bases in between. CDR3 size: 16 residues.

This clone showed up just once. The chain recombines TRBV7-9 with TRBJ1-4; D perhaps matches TRBD1 (5 bases). Germline CDR1 and CDR2: SEHNR and FQNEAQ (reference sequence). The CDR3 contains 13 residues. Trimming cost V 5 bases and J 5 bases, with 9 bases left between them. CDR3 coding DNA: TGTGCCAGCAGCCCGACAGTAAATGAAAAACTGTTTTTT. This translates into CASSPTVNEKLFF.

J is TRBJ2-3 and V is TRBV2, with D possibly being TRBD2 (5 bases). Germline V lookup: CDR1 SNHLY, CDR2 FYNNEI. V was cut by 11 bases and J by 0 bases, with 15 bases left in between. This CDR3 comprises 14 residues. For the CDR3, the DNA is TGTGCCGCGGCTGTCAGGAGGAGCACAGATACGCAGTATTTT. This sequence encodes CAAAVRRSTDTQYF. Combining the CDR3 with reference TRBV2 and TRBJ2-3 gives the whole variable domain EPEVTQTPSHQVTQMGQEVILRCVPISNHLYFYWYRQILGQKVEFLVSFYNNEISEKSEIFDDQFSVERPDGSNFTLKIRSTKLEDSAMYFCAAAVRRSTDTQYFGPGTRLTVL.

This chain joins TRBV16 and TRBJ1-3, with D unclear. Germline CDR1 is KGHSY and CDR2 is FQNENV. Trimming pared 2 bases from V and 0 bases from J, leaving 8 bases between. The CDR3 is 15 residues long. This CDR3 is CASSQRRSSGNTIYF. In nucleotides, the CDR3 is TGTGCCAGCAGCCAAAGGCGGAGCTCTGGAAACACCATATATTTT.

The chain employs TRBV4-3 and TRBJ2-4; possible D gene TRBD2, 5 bases. The germline CDR1 and CDR2 sequences are LGHNA and YSLEER. V was cut by 2 bases and J by 5 bases, with 16 bases left in between. CDR3 size: 16 residues. CDR3 DNA sequence: TGCGCCAGCAGCCAAAATTTCGGGGATGGGGAAAACATTCAGTACTTC. This sequence encodes CASSQNFGDGENIQYF.

This sequence joins TRBV11-1 and TRBJ2-7; 7 bases agree with TRBD1. Germline assignment: CDR1 SGHAT and CDR2 FQDESV (reference sequence). The CDR3 spans 15 residues. V lost 4 bases, J lost 6 bases, and 12 bases stayed unmatched. CDR3 sequence: CASSWGPGGSSEQYF. Here the CDR3 DNA reads TGTGCCAGCAGCTGGGGTCCAGGGGGATCTTCCGAGCAGTACTTC.

The gene calls are TRBV5-1 and TRBJ2-7; 9 nucleotides align to TRBD1. The CDR3 runs 15 residues. The germline V gene encodes CDR1 SGHRS and CDR2 YFSETQ. V lost 4 bases and J lost 3; bases outside the gene matches: 8. The CDR3 protein is CASSPRQGGIYEQYF. The CDR3 nucleotides read TGCGCCAGCAGCCCACGACAGGGGGGGATCTACGAGCAGTACTTC.

The chain is built from TRBV7-9 and TRBJ1-1; D remains unclear. Between the trimmed V and J ends, which lost 8 bases and 1 base, there was a span of 11 bases. The CDR3 has 13 residues. CDR1 and CDR2 from the germline V gene are SEHNR and FQNEAQ (reference sequence). CDR3 nucleotides: TGTGCCAGCCACTTCGGGAAGAACACTGAAGCTTTCTTT. This codes for CASHFGKNTEAFF.

The chain uses TRBV27 and TRBJ1-1, with 7 bases aligning to TRBD1. The CDR3 runs to 15 residues. J was trimmed by 5 bases and V by 4 bases; bases with no gene match: 10. Germline V gene lookup returns CDR1 MNHEY and CDR2 SMNVEV (reference sequence). The CDR3 reads CASSSYPDRVTEAFF. Written as DNA, the CDR3 is TGTGCCAGCAGTTCCTACCCCGACAGGGTGACTGAAGCTTTCTTT.

The chain joins TRBV27 to TRBJ2-3; tentatively, D is TRBD2 (5 bases). V lost 3 bases to trimming and J lost 0 bases, with 10 bases between them. This CDR3 comprises 15 residues. From germline, CDR1 is MNHEY and CDR2 SMNVEV (reference sequence). The chain's CDR3 is CASSLRATSTDTQYF. In DNA form, the CDR3 reads TGTGCCAGCAGTTTGCGGGCAACTAGCACAGATACGCAGTATTTT.

The chain combines TRBV19 with TRBJ1-4; TRBD1 is a possible D gene (5 bases). The CDR3 length is 14 residues. Trimming shortened V by 5 bases and J by 7 bases, and 14 bases separated the two germline ends. Germline V CDR1 and CDR2: LNHDA, SQIVND (reference sequence). The CDR3 protein is CASSSAPRGEKLFF. In DNA form, the CDR3 reads TGTGCCAGTAGTTCGGCCCCAAGGGGTGAAAAACTGTTTTTT.

This clone was found a few times. CDR3 residues: CAWTRQHGTGRDEQYF. The CDR3 coding sequence is TGTGCCTGGACACGGCAGCATGGGACAGGGCGGGACGAGCAGTACTTC. The gene calls are TRBV30 and TRBJ2-7; 9 nucleotides match TRBD1. The germline gives CDR1 GTSNPN, CDR2 SVGIG (reference sequence). The CDR3 is made up of 16 amino acids. V lost 4 bases, J lost 5 bases, and 15 bases stayed unmatched.